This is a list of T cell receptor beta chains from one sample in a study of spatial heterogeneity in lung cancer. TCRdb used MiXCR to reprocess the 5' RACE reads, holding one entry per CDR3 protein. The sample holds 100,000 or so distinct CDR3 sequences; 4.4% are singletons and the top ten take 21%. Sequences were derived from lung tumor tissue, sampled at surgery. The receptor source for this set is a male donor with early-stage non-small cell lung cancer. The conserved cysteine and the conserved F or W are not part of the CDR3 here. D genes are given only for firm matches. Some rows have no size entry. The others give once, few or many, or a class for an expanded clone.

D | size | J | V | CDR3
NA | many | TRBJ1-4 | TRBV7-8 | ASSFGQQKILF
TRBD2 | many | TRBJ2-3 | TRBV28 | ASTSRGTSITDTQY
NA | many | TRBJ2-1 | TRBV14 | ASSPRESSYNEQF
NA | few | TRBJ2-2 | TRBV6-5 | ASSPVVAGELF
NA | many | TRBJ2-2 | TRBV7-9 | STTNTGELF
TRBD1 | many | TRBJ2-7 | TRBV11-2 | ASSLGQGIAEQY
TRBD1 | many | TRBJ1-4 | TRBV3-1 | ASSQSQGTKLF
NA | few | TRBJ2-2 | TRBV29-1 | SVVSGAGTGELF
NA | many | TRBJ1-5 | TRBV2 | ASSMGTPINQPQH
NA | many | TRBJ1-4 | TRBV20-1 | SAMGPPTNEKLF
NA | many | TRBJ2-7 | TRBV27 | ASSFQGTSYEQY
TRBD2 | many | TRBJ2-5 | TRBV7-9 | ASSLGLAGETQY
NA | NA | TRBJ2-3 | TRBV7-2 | ASSFSLESGDTQY
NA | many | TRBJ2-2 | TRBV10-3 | AISESRGTGELF
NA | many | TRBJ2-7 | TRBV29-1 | SVLSQRYEQY
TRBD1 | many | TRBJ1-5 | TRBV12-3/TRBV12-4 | ASSADRGRNQPQH
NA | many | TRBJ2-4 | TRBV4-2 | ASSQESRGHKNIQY
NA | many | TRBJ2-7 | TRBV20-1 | SAMSGFSYEQY
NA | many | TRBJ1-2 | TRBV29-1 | SVAGTEVYGYT
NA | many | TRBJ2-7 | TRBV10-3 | AISARTGPV
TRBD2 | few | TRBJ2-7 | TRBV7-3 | ASSRLAPEQY
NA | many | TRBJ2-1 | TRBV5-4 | ASPGRLVKIYEQF
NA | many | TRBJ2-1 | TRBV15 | ATSRDMTTQF
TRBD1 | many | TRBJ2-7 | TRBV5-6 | ASSRPGQGSYEQY
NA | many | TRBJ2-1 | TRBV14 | ASSQVAGSYNEQF
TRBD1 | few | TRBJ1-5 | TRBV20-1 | SARDQGEVGHLNQPQH
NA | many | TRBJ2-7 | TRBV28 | ASSLGAGRSEQY
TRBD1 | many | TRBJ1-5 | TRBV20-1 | SAGRDRYQPQH
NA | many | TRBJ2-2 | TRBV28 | AIEGGTGELF
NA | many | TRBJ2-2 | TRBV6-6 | ASRAQASTGELF
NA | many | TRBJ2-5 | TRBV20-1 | SASVVLRFEVETQY
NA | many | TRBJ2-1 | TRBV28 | ASSPWTLSLGDNEQF
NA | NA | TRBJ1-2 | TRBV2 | ASKEAGNGYT
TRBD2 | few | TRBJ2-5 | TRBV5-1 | ASTIGGSNQETQY
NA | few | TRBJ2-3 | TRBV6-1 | ASSEGPGLIH
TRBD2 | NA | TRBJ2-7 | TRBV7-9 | ASSPTGLAFGEQY
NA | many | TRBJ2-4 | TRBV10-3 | AISNSSAKNIQY
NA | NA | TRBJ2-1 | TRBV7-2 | ASSSSPMSYNEQF
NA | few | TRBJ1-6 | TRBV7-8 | ASSLLQGGSPLH
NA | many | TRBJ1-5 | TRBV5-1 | ASSTVGGGQPQH
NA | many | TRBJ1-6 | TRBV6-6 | ASSHPSGSPLH
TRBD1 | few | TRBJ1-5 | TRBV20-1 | SARADREAGQPQH
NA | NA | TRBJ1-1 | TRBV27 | ASSLSTSGNTEAF
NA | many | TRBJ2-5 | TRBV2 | ASSEAFAGPQETQY
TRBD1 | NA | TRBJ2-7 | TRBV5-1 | ASSLDLFAQDRAYEQY
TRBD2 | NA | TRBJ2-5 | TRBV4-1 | ASSSRTSRRQETQY
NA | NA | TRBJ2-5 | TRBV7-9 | ASSYGKFETQY
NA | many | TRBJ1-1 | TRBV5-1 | ASSLLDGGNTEAF
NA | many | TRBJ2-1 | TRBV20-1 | SAKEFIHEQF
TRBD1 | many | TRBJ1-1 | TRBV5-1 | ASSSGTVFTEAF
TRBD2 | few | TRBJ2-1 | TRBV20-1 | SASRASGYNEQF
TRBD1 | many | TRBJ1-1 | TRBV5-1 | ASSGTANTEAF
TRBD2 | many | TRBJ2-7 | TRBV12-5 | ASGPLTGTSGSELNDEQY
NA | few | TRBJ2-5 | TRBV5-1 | ASRTSSQETQY
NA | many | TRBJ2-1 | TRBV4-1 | ASSQDPYSNEQF
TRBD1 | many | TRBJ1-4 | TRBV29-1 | SAGTGLHEKLF
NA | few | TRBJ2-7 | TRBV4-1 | ASSQTKPGVEQY